The next 10 T cell receptor beta chains were all read from a single sample in a study of T cell responses to AZD1222 COVID-19 vaccine. The assay was immunoSEQ multiplex PCR, and TCRdb's table has in-frame clones only and misses some. Altogether around 160,000 clones are present, roughly 89% being singletons, with the ten largest covering around 5%. Sequenced here: peripheral blood, sampled on day 0 of AZD1222 vaccination. The receptors were sampled from an adult in good health.

V is TRBV7-2 and J is TRBJ1-2; D may be TRBD1 (5 bases). Trimming removed 2 bases at V and 3 bases at J, with 13 bases between. Germline loops: CDR1 SGHTA, CDR2 FQGNSA. The CDR3 has 15 amino acids. The CDR3 region has the DNA TGTGCCAGCAGCTTAAGGGTAGACAGCTACTATGGCTACACCTTC. The encoded protein is CASSLRVDSYYGYTF. The variable domain in full, completed from reference TRBV7-2 and TRBJ1-2, reads GAGVSQSPSNKVTEKGKDVELRCDPISGHTALYWYRQSLGQGLEFLIYFQGNSAPDKSGLPSDRFSAERTGGSVSTLTIQRTQQEDSAVYLCASSLRVDSYYGYTFGSGTRLTVV.

This chain uses TRBV5-6 with TRBJ1-3; unclear D gene. Germline lookup yields CDR1 SGHDT and CDR2 YYEEEE. The CDR3 consists of 12 residues. V was pared by 0 bases and J by 5 bases, with 3 bases between. In DNA, the CDR3 is TGTGCCAGCAGCTTGGGTCGAAACACCATATATTTT. Translation gives CASSLGRNTIYF.

Concerning this clone: The identical CDR3 is also encoded by other nucleotide sequences in the sample. This rearrangement joins TRBV7-9 to TRBJ2-1; the D is unclear. V lost 2 bases and J 3 bases, leaving 2 bases between the germline ends. In germline, CDR1 is SEHNR, CDR2 FQNEAQ (reference sequence). This CDR3 region has 12 residues. The CDR3 DNA is TGTGCCAGCAGCTTAATCTACAATGAGCAGTTCTTC. It translates to CASSLIYNEQFF.

The CDR3 DNA follows: TGTGCCAGCAGTGAAAGGGAGGGGAGCGAGCAGTACTTC. As protein: CASSEREGSEQYF. The chain is built from TRBV2 and TRBJ2-7; 7 nucleotides align to TRBD2. Trimming at V came to 2 bases and at J to 6 bases, leaving 4 bases not matched to a gene. CDR3 size: 13 residues. Germline V gives CDR1 SNHLY, CDR2 FYNNEI.

This clone was seen once. The rearrangement joins TRBV19 to TRBJ2-7, with D possibly being TRBD1 or TRBD2 (7 bases each). V was clipped by 3 bases and J by 5 bases, with 14 bases between them. Germline lookup yields CDR1 LNHDA and CDR2 SQIVND (reference sequence). The CDR3 length is 14 residues. As DNA, the CDR3 is TGTGCCAGTAGTATCAACGCAGGGGGGGACGAGCAGTACTTC. Its protein product is CASSINAGGDEQYF.

This clone was observed once. This chain links TRBV11-2 with TRBJ2-7; 11 bases match TRBD1. With V trimmed by 5 bases and J by 6 bases, 9 bases remained unmatched. Germline V gene lookup returns CDR1 SGHAT and CDR2 FQNNGV. There are 15 residues in the CDR3. CDR3 in DNA: TGTGCCAGCAGCCAAGGCGTCGGGACAGGGGGCGAGCAGTACTTC. This codes for CASSQGVGTGGEQYF.

This clone has more than one count but fewer than ten. The chain carries TRBV7-9 and TRBJ2-7; the D is unclear. The germline V gene encodes CDR1 SEHNR and CDR2 FQNEAQ (reference sequence). There are 13 residues in the CDR3. Trimming shortened V by 3 bases and J by 0 bases, and 6 bases separated the two germline ends. CDR3 residues: CASSFSSSYEQYF. The CDR3 nucleotides are TGTGCCAGCAGCTTCTCGAGCTCCTACGAGCAGTACTTC.

The V and J genes are TRBV6-5 and TRBJ2-7, with no clear D. Germline V CDR1 and CDR2: MNHEY, SVGAGI. V shed 6 bases and J shed 3 bases, with 12 bases lying between them. The CDR3 has 13 amino acids. The CDR3 nucleotides are TGTGCCAGCAGGCTGCAAGGCCACTACGAGCAGTACTTC. Amino acids: CASRLQGHYEQYF.

CDR3 coding DNA: TGTGCCAGTGGGGGGACCGGGGGCACCGGGGAGCTGTTTTTT. It specifies CASGGTGGTGELFF. The chain joins TRBV25-1 to TRBJ2-2, with D tentatively TRBD2 (6 bases). V was clipped by 9 bases and J by 4 bases, with 15 bases between them. In germline, CDR1 is MGHDK, CDR2 SYGVNS. The CDR3 runs 14 residues.

This clone appeared a few times. This sample also contains other DNA sequences that code for the same CDR3. The chain has TRBV5-4 and TRBJ1-2; 8 bases line up with TRBD1. Germline values: CDR1 SGHNT, CDR2 YYREEE (reference sequence). This CDR3 has 13 amino acids. With 5 bases clipped from V and 3 bases from J, the junction kept 3 bases outside the gene matches. The chain's CDR3 is CASRAQGDYGYTF. CDR3 sequence (DNA): TGTGCCAGCAGGGCACAGGGGGACTATGGCTACACCTTC.